This T cell receptor beta chain was found in a study of blood T cells in healthy people across ages. The overall study: Template-switching capture recovered about one barcoded beta molecule per two T cells.

A second PCR of roughly 7 to 11 cycles used a sample-barcoded 5' primer and a J-beta primer mix. With 12 random nucleotides, a template-switch adaptor tagged each individual cDNA molecule. Each CDR3 protein gets one entry after TCRdb re-called the 5' RACE reads with MiXCR. The table shows about 1 million distinct CDR3 sequences, with 40% to 45% occurring only once. Study findings and constraints: Expanded clonotype shifts may have been confounded, as the donors had an unknown CMV status.

The CDR3 has 13 residues. The J segment lost 12 bases and the V segment lost 5 bases, leaving 12 bases of the junction unmatched. This clonotype was seen more than once but under ten times. Its target is unknown. V and J are TRBV12-3 or TRBV12-4 and TRBJ2-7, with 8 bases that match TRBD1. Sequencing was carried out using blood. This clonotype originated in a woman aged 60-75 years in good health. CDR3 nucleotide sequence: TGTGCCAGCAGTATAAACGGACAGGGACATCGGTACTTC. Encoded protein: CASSINGQGHRYF.